A single sample gave rise to the 25 T cell receptor beta chains below, sequenced in a study of blood T cell repertoires in COVID-19. The data were produced by immunoSEQ multiplex PCR, yet TCRdb's version contains in-frame clones alone and is incomplete. The table lists around 100,000 clones, around 91% of them singletons. Sample: peripheral blood. These receptors were obtained from a man aged 18 to 30 with COVID-19, enrolled during active disease.

The chain joins TRBV9 to TRBJ2-5; TRBD2 is a possible D gene (5 bases). V gave up 3 bases and J gave up 0 bases, with 12 bases separating them. The length of the CDR3 is 15 residues. From germline, CDR1 is SGDLS and CDR2 YYNGEE. This CDR3 reads CASSEGGADQETQYF. The CDR3 DNA sequence: TGTGCCAGCAGCGAGGGTGGAGCGGACCAAGAGACCCAGTACTTC.

V gene TRBV9 combines with J gene TRBJ2-5, with a possible D match to TRBD2 (6 bases). V was clipped by 0 bases and J by 5 bases, with 17 bases between them. Germline CDR1 reads SGDLS; CDR2 reads YYNGEE. The CDR3 is made up of 16 amino acids. Here the CDR3 DNA reads TGTGCCAGCAGCGTAGGGACGGGAGCCCCCGGGGAGACCCAGTACTTC. Residues: CASSVGTGAPGETQYF. Variable domain in full (rest from reference TRBV9 and TRBJ2-5): DSGVTQTPKHLITATGQRVTLRCSPRSGDLSVYWYQQSLDQGLQFLIQYYNGEERAKGNILERFSAQQFPDLHSELNLSSLELGDSALYFCASSVGTGAPGETQYFGPGTRLLVL.

The CDR3 sequence: CASSYYAGDEAFF. The CDR3 DNA reads TGTGCCAGCAGTTATTATGCGGGGGACGAAGCTTTCTTT. The chain couples TRBV6-5 to TRBJ1-1, with TRBD1 as a possible D gene (5 bases). Germline-derived CDR1 and CDR2 are MNHEY and SVGAGI. V lost 3 bases and J lost 8, with 13 bases in between. The CDR3 is 13 amino acids.

The chain links TRBV11-2 to TRBJ2-3; TRBD2 matches 13 bases. CDR1 is SGHAT, CDR2 FQNNGV, per germline. The V and J ends lost 5 bases and 8 bases, in that order; junction bases with no gene match: 13. This CDR3 comprises 17 residues. CDR3 bases: TGTGCCAGCAGCCAAGGACTAGCGGGAGCAGGTTCCGGTACGCAGTATTTT. Translation gives CASSQGLAGAGSGTQYF.

The rearrangement uses TRBV27 and TRBJ2-1; 8 bases match TRBD1. Germline assignment: CDR1 MNHEY and CDR2 SMNVEV (reference sequence). This CDR3 is built from 18 residues. V dropped 1 base and J dropped 4; count of bases not matched to a gene: 12. The CDR3 loop reads CASSLFAQGALSYNEQFF. CDR3 nucleotide sequence: TGTGCCAGCAGTTTATTTGCCCAGGGGGCCCTAAGTTACAATGAGCAGTTCTTC.

A single count supports this clone. The genes are TRBV29-1 and TRBJ2-7; D is perhaps TRBD1 (5 bases). Trimming removed 0 bases at V and 5 bases at J, with 14 bases between. The CDR3 sequence is 14 residues long. Per germline, CDR1 SQVTM and CDR2 ANQGSEA. The CDR3 spells CSVEDRQGSDEQYF. CDR3 bases: TGCAGCGTTGAAGATCGCCAGGGCAGTGACGAGCAGTACTTC.

The genes are TRBV7-9 and TRBJ2-1, with D perhaps TRBD1 (6 bases). Looked up from germline, CDR1 is SEHNR and CDR2 is FQNEAQ (reference sequence). V dropped 2 bases and J dropped 9 bases, with 17 bases sitting between them. CDR3 length: 15 residues. CDR3 amino acids: CASSLLEQGDREQFF. CDR3 DNA sequence: TGTGCCAGCAGCTTATTGGAACAGGGCGATCGTGAGCAGTTCTTC.

This chain connects TRBV7-8 to TRBJ2-1; TRBD2 is a possible D gene (6 bases). Trimming removed 3 bases at V and 0 bases at J, with 9 bases between. CDR3 length: 15 residues. Germline V gene data show CDR1 as SGHVS and CDR2 as FQNEAQ. CDR3 DNA: TGTGCCAGCAGCTTTAGCGGTCCCTCCTACAATGAGCAGTTCTTC. Protein sequence: CASSFSGPSYNEQFF.

The V and J genes are TRBV18 and TRBJ1-5; TRBD1 matches 7 bases. Germline CDR1 reads KGHSH; CDR2 reads LQKENI. Losses at the gene ends were 0 bases for V and 1 base for J; bases not matched to a gene: 9. The CDR3 contains 18 residues. CDR3 nucleotide sequence: TGTGCCAGCTCACCACCTGGTGGGACAGCAGCAAGCAATCAGCCCCAGCATTTT. Amino acids: CASSPPGGTAASNQPQHF.

This clone occurred once. The V call is TRBV15, the J call TRBJ2-1, with D unclear. This CDR3 comprises 16 residues. Germline V gene data show CDR1 as LNHNV and CDR2 as YYDKDF (reference sequence). Trimming cost V 0 bases and J 0 bases, with 9 bases left between them. CDR3: CATSRDRGSSYNEQFF. DNA for the CDR3: TGTGCCACCAGCAGAGATCGCGGTTCCTCCTACAATGAGCAGTTCTTC.

The chain uses TRBV3-1 (or the pseudogene TRBV3-2) and TRBJ1-1, with 9 positions matching TRBD1. V shed 3 bases and J 7 bases; nucleotides not matched to a gene: 6. Germline lookup yields CDR1 LGHDT and CDR2 YNNKEL (reference sequence). The CDR3 consists of 14 residues. Here the CDR3 DNA reads TGTGCCAGCAGCCACTCAACAGGGGGCCGTGAAGCTTTCTTT. Translation gives CASSHSTGGREAFF.

The chain uses TRBV9 and TRBJ2-7, with TRBD2 matching over 8 bases. The J call may be mistaken, given a closer DNA end match to TRBJ2-5. CDR1 is SGDLS and CDR2 is YYNGEE in the germline V gene. The length of the CDR3 is 16 residues. CDR3: CASSVGREGPLETQYF. CDR3 DNA sequence: TGTGCCAGCAGCGTAGGCCGGGAGGGCCCGCTAGAGACCCAGTACTTC.

This chain links TRBV7-9 with TRBJ2-1, with a weak D call TRBD2 (6 bases). The CDR3 sequence is 12 residues long. Trimming stripped 5 bases from V and 12 bases from J, with 14 bases between. Germline V lookup: CDR1 SEHNR, CDR2 FQNEAQ (reference sequence). CDR3 sequence (DNA): TGTGCCAGCAGCCAGGAGGGGAGAGGGCAGTTCTTC. Translation: CASSQEGRGQFF.

In nucleotides, the CDR3 is TGTGCCACCAGTGAATCGGATACGCAGTATTTT. Amino acid sequence: CATSESDTQYF. The chain employs TRBV24-1 and TRBJ2-3; D ambiguous. V lost 4 bases and J 6 bases, leaving 4 bases between the germline ends. Per germline, CDR1 KGHDR and CDR2 SFDVKD. The CDR3 consists of 11 residues.

The gene calls are TRBV10-3 and TRBJ1-6; 7 bases line up with TRBD1. The V gene end was trimmed by 0 bases and the J gene end by 9 bases; junction bases not matched to a gene: 2. The CDR3 is made up of 14 amino acids. CDR1 ENHRY and CDR2 SYGVKD come from the germline V gene. CDR3 in DNA: TGTGCCATCAGTGAGTCAGGGGGCCTTTCACCCCTCCACTTT. As protein: CAISESGGLSPLHF.

The CDR3 here is CASTTDRGAGQPQHF. The CDR3 DNA reads as TGTGCCAGCACGACGGACAGGGGGGCCGGTCAGCCCCAGCATTTT. The chain joins TRBV2 to TRBJ1-5, with 10 bases lining up with TRBD1. V lost 7 bases, J lost 6 bases, and 9 bases stayed unmatched. The germline V gene has CDR1 SNHLY and CDR2 FYNNEI. The CDR3 spans 15 residues.

This chain uses TRBV2 with TRBJ2-7; TRBD1 might be the D (6 bases). The CDR3 spans 15 residues. Germline V gives CDR1 SNHLY, CDR2 FYNNEI. V lost 3 bases, J lost 7 bases, and 19 bases lay in between. The CDR3 DNA reads as TGTGCCAGCAGTGAGGGGGCTGGGATTGCGGAAGAGCAGTACTTC. Translation: CASSEGAGIAEEQYF.

The chain is built from TRBV28 and TRBJ1-3; D may be TRBD1 (5 bases). The V gene lost 8 bases and the J gene lost 4 bases, with 18 bases spanning the gap. The length of the CDR3 is 15 residues. Germline values: CDR1 MDHEN, CDR2 SYDVKM. CDR3 region: CASVGQSLRGNTIYF. The CDR3 bases are TGTGCCAGCGTAGGACAATCTCTGAGGGGAAACACCATATATTTT.

This sequence joins TRBV28 and TRBJ2-1, with a weak D call TRBD1 (5 bases). Germline CDR1 MDHEN, CDR2 SYDVKM. The CDR3 spans 12 residues. The V and J ends lost 3 bases and 7 bases respectively, with 7 bases between them. The CDR3 nucleotides read TGTGCCAGCAGTTTTGGGGCAAATGAGCAGTTCTTC. This sequence encodes CASSFGANEQFF.

The chain recombines TRBV2 with TRBJ1-1, with no clear D. The CDR3 is 14 amino acids. V shed 4 bases and J shed 0 bases, with 9 bases lying between them. Germline CDR1 is SNHLY and CDR2 is FYNNEI. CDR3 sequence: CASSVALMNTEAFF. The CDR3 nucleotides read TGTGCCAGCAGTGTTGCACTCATGAACACTGAAGCTTTCTTT.

This clone was found a few times. The rearrangement uses TRBV3-1 (or the pseudogene TRBV3-2) and TRBJ2-7; TRBD1 matches at 12 bases. CDR3 length equals 16 residues. Germline CDR1 LGHDT, CDR2 YNNKEL (reference sequence). Losses at the gene ends were 0 bases for V and 2 bases for J; bases not matched to a gene: 2. CDR3 in DNA: TGTGCCAGCAGCCAAGACCGGGACAGGGGGCCCTACGAGCAGTACTTC. This codes for CASSQDRDRGPYEQYF.

Note on this clone: Its ends do not fully match the called genes, so a read error is possible. V gene TRBV12-3 or TRBV12-4 combines with J gene TRBJ1-4; D is undetermined. The length of the CDR3 is 13 residues. In DNA form, the CDR3 reads TGTGCCAGCACCTTCGGGAGAAATGAAAAACTGCTTTTT. Its translation: CASTFGRNEKLLF.

To note about this clone: One junction end does not reproduce the germline sequence, and a read error may be involved. The rearrangement links TRBV9 to TRBJ1-4; D is unclear. Germline CDR1 and CDR2: SGDLS and YYNGEE. This CDR3 comprises 15 residues. The CDR3 protein is CASSPFLATNEKLLF. DNA for the CDR3: TGTGCCAGCAGCCCGTTCCTTGCAACTAATGAAAAACTGCTTTTT.

This clone was seen more than once but under ten times. The chain combines TRBV19 with TRBJ2-3; TRBD1 is a possible D gene (6 bases). This CDR3 comprises 13 residues. CDR1 and CDR2 from the germline V gene are LNHDA and SQIVND (reference sequence). Trimming cost V 8 bases and J 2 bases, with 11 bases left between them. In nucleotides, the CDR3 is TGTGCCAGTCAGGACAGACTCACAGATACGCAGTATTTT. Protein product: CASQDRLTDTQYF.

This sequence joins TRBV11-3 and TRBJ2-3; TRBD1 aligns across 8 bases. Per the germline V gene, CDR1 is SGHNT and CDR2 is YENEEA. CDR3 length: 16 residues. V lost 5 bases to trimming and J lost 5 bases; unmatched junction nucleotides: 12. CDR3 in amino acids: CASSPTGQGVGDTQYF. The CDR3 DNA is TGTGCCAGCAGCCCTACCGGACAGGGTGTTGGAGATACGCAGTATTTT.